The 30 T cell receptor beta chains listed next were all sequenced from one sample in a study of human T cells and chemical hapten exposure. Time point of the sample: patch test 2, 6 weeks after DPC sensitization. Treatment: therapeutic diphenylcyclopropenone sensitization with weekly scalp DPC. TCRdb independently ran MiXCR on the RACE reads; one entry per CDR3 protein. The data contain under 100,000 distinct CDR3 sequences, roughly a tenth of them singletons. The sequences come from whole blood, collected in connection with sensitization to the hapten diphenylcyclopropenone (DPC). The receptor source for this set is a woman aged 50 to 65 with alopecia areata. Some clones in this sample may be carry-over from other donors' samples.

There are a few counts of this clonotype. The chain combines TRBV12-3 or TRBV12-4 with TRBJ2-5; D is undetermined. CDR3 length equals 14 residues. Trimming shortened V by 1 base and J by 7 bases, and 13 bases separated the two germline ends. CDR3 nucleotides: TGTGCCAGCAGTTTAGTCGGCAGCGAAACGACCCAGTACTTC. As protein: CASSLVGSETTQYF.

This clonotype was counted only a few times. As DNA, the CDR3 is TGTGCCAGCAGATCCTTCGGAAGGGTCTACCAAGAGACCCAGTACTTC. It translates to CASRSFGRVYQETQYF. The chain joins TRBV6-2 or TRBV6-3 to TRBJ2-5; no clear D. Deletions cut 6 bases from V and 0 bases from J, with 17 bases between. The CDR3 is 16 residues long. From germline, CDR1 is MNHEY and CDR2 SVGEGT.

Ten or more counts support this clonotype. The chain has TRBV12-3 or TRBV12-4 and TRBJ2-1; tentative D call: TRBD2 (5 bases). The germline V and J ends were trimmed by 4 bases and 5 bases, with 15 bases remaining between them. This CDR3 has 15 amino acids. CDR3 sequence reads: CASSSQAGIHNEQFF. For the CDR3, the DNA is TGTGCCAGCAGTTCCCAGGCGGGTATTCACAATGAGCAGTTCTTC.

This clonotype was observed at least ten times. The J gene is TRBJ2-5, the V gene TRBV12-3 or TRBV12-4; the match to TRBD2 covers 14 bases. The V segment lost 5 bases and the J segment 6 bases; nucleotides outside the gene matches: 5. The CDR3 is 15 residues long. CDR3 DNA sequence: TGTGCCAGCAGTAAGGGACTAGCGGGAGAAAAGACCCAGTACTTC. It is translated as CASSKGLAGEKTQYF.

This clonotype came up many times. The rearrangement uses TRBV6-6 and TRBJ2-1; no firm D call. Germline CDR1 MNHNY, CDR2 SVGAGI (reference sequence). The V end was cut by 0 bases, the J end by 5 bases, with 17 bases between. There are 17 residues in the CDR3. The CDR3 region is CASSYSPDLAGNNEQFF. The CDR3 nucleotides read TGTGCCAGCAGTTACTCCCCCGACTTGGCTGGAAACAATGAGCAGTTCTTC.

The J gene is TRBJ1-2, the V gene TRBV3-1; no definite D call. The V end was cut by 0 bases, the J end by 4 bases, with 12 bases between. Germline loops: CDR1 LGHDT, CDR2 YNNKEL (reference sequence). CDR3 length: 15 amino acids. The CDR3 bases are TGTGCCAGCAGCCAAGACCGCAGCCTTAGCTATGGCTACACCTTC. Protein: CASSQDRSLSYGYTF. Filled out from reference TRBV3-1 and TRBJ1-2, the complete variable domain reads DTAVSQTPKYLVTQMGNDKSIKCEQNLGHDTMYWYKQDSKKFLKIMFSYNNKELIINETVPNRFSPKSPDKAHLNLHINSLELGDSAVYFCASSQDRSLSYGYTFGSGTRLTVV.

This clonotype was detected many times. The rearrangement joins TRBV20-1 to TRBJ2-1, with 13 bases aligning to TRBD2. The CDR3 sequence is 19 residues long. Germline loops: CDR1 DFQATT, CDR2 SNEGSKA (reference sequence). The J segment lost 1 base and the V segment lost 6 bases, leaving 15 bases of the junction unmatched. The CDR3 is CSALPPTSGRLRSYNEQFF. The CDR3 nucleotides are TGCAGTGCCCTACCCCCGACTAGCGGGAGGTTAAGGTCCTACAATGAGCAGTTCTTC.

This clonotype was observed a few times. This chain connects TRBV20-1 to TRBJ1-5; 12 bases fit TRBD1. Germline values: CDR1 DFQATT, CDR2 SNEGSKA (reference sequence). CDR3 length equals 15 residues. After removal of 7 bases from V and 5 bases from J, the junction contained 9 bases not matched to a gene. The CDR3, as DNA: TGCAGTGGGGCCCCGGGACAGGGGGCAGATCAGCCCCAGCATTTT. It encodes CSGAPGQGADQPQHF.

This clonotype was seen repeatedly, ten times or more. The CDR3 DNA is TGTGCCAGCAGTCGACAGGGGGCTCGGGATGGCTACACCTTC. Translated: CASSRQGARDGYTF. The rearrangement links TRBV6-5 to TRBJ1-2, with 10 bases aligning to TRBD1. Germline lookup yields CDR1 MNHEY and CDR2 SVGAGI. J lost 6 bases, V lost 5 bases, and 6 bases had no gene match. This CDR3 is built from 14 residues.

This clonotype was observed at least ten times. The chain couples TRBV29-1 to TRBJ2-5; D perhaps matches TRBD1 (5 bases). Germline CDR1 is SQVTM and CDR2 is ANQGSEA. V lost 4 bases, J lost 5 bases, and 14 bases lay in between. This CDR3 is built from 13 residues. The CDR3 DNA reads as TGCAGCGTTGCGGCTAGTCAGGGCGAGACCCAGTACTTC. Translating it yields CSVAASQGETQYF.

This clonotype showed up many times. The rearrangement uses TRBV7-2 and TRBJ1-1, with D unclear. The CDR3 totals 12 residues. Looked up from germline, CDR1 is SGHTA and CDR2 is FQGNSA. Trimming removed 1 base at V and 11 bases at J, with 11 bases between. CDR3 DNA: TGTGCCAGCAGCTTAGTGGGTATGGGGGCTTTCTTT. The encoded protein is CASSLVGMGAFF.

The V call is TRBV3-1, the J call TRBJ2-5; D possibly uses TRBD1 or TRBD2 (6 bases each). Trimming took 0 bases from V and 12 from J, leaving 17 bases between them. Germline-derived CDR1 and CDR2 are LGHDT and YNNKEL (reference sequence). This CDR3 contains 14 residues. This CDR3 is CASSQDEVLGGEYF. In nucleotides, the CDR3 is TGTGCCAGCAGCCAAGATGAGGTGCTCGGGGGCGAGTACTTC.

This clonotype appeared many times. The rearrangement joins TRBV20-1 to TRBJ1-2; D is perhaps TRBD1 (6 bases). V was shortened by 1 base and J by 0 bases, with 9 bases between the two germline ends. Germline CDR1 is DFQATT and CDR2 is SNEGSKA (reference sequence). The CDR3 has 14 residues. The CDR3, as DNA: TGCAGTGCTAGAGTCTGGACAGCTAACTATGGCTACACCTTC. Translation gives CSARVWTANYGYTF.

Ten or more counts support this clonotype. The chain has TRBV9 and TRBJ2-1; D uncertain. V dropped 0 bases and J dropped 5 bases, with 6 bases sitting between them. There are 13 residues in the CDR3. The germline gives CDR1 SGDLS, CDR2 YYNGEE. Written as DNA, the CDR3 is TGTGCCAGCAGCGTAGACTACCACAATGAGCAGTTCTTC. Amino acid sequence: CASSVDYHNEQFF.

This clonotype was picked up a small number of times. The chain employs TRBV20-1 and TRBJ2-2, with D maybe TRBD1 (6 bases). The V and J ends lost 1 base and 4 bases respectively, with 10 bases between them. Germline CDR1 reads DFQATT; CDR2 reads SNEGSKA (reference sequence). The CDR3 is made up of 14 amino acids. DNA of the CDR3: TGCAGTGCTAGAGCACTGACAGGCACCGGGGAGCTGTTTTTT. It yields the protein CSARALTGTGELFF.

This clonotype has at least ten counts. The chain joins TRBV10-2 to TRBJ2-7; D is unresolved. V lost 8 bases to trimming and J lost 0 bases, with 11 bases between them. This CDR3 region has 13 residues. The germline V gene encodes CDR1 WSHSY and CDR2 SAAADI. As DNA, the CDR3 is TGCGCCAGCTCGAAGGTTCTCTCCTACGAGCAGTACTTC. Protein: CASSKVLSYEQYF.

Details on this clonotype: Since a much larger clone is just one base distant, this may be a read error. V gene TRBV7-7 combines with J gene TRBJ2-2; 9 nucleotides align to TRBD1. This CDR3 comprises 16 residues. Germline CDR1 is SSHAT and CDR2 is FNYEAQ (reference sequence). J gave up 5 bases and V 2 bases, and 6 bases lay outside the gene matches. Here the CDR3 DNA reads TGTGCCAGCAGCTTAATCGGGACAGGGAGAACCGGGGAGCTGTTTTTT. It codes for CASSLIGTGRTGELFF.

This clonotype has just a few counts. V is TRBV12-3 or TRBV12-4 and J is TRBJ2-3; unclear D gene. The CDR3 has 12 amino acids. V lost 7 bases and J lost 2, with 7 bases in between. CDR3 bases: TGTGCCAGCACCCCAGACACAGATACGCAGTATTTT. Amino acid sequence: CASTPDTDTQYF.

Ten or more counts support this clonotype. V is TRBV5-6 and J is TRBJ2-1; 10 bases are a match to TRBD2. This CDR3 is 14 amino acids long. Germline-derived CDR1 and CDR2 are SGHDT and YYEEEE. Unmatched junction bases numbered 5, after V lost 1 base and J lost 10 bases. For the CDR3, the DNA is TGTGCCAGCAGCTTGACCCTAGCGGGAGTGGAGCAGTTCTTC. Translation gives CASSLTLAGVEQFF.

This clonotype showed up many times. The chain has TRBV27 and TRBJ1-6; TRBD1 matches at 10 bases. Per germline, CDR1 MNHEY and CDR2 SMNVEV (reference sequence). This CDR3 is 12 amino acids long. V gave up 8 bases and J gave up 11 bases; unmatched junction bases: 3. For the CDR3, the DNA is TGTGCCAGCCGGACAGGGGGGACACCCCTCCACTTT. Translating it yields CASRTGGTPLHF.

The gene calls are TRBV13 and TRBJ1-5; D is unresolved. Trimming removed 2 bases at V and 4 bases at J, with 12 bases between. CDR3 size: 15 residues. Per germline, CDR1 PRHDT and CDR2 FYEKMQ (reference sequence). CDR3 bases: TGTGCCAGCAGCTTAAAACCCGGTGGAAATCAGCCCCAGCATTTT. Encoded protein: CASSLKPGGNQPQHF. Full variable domain (outside the CDR3, taken from reference TRBV13 and TRBJ1-5): AAGVIQSPRHLIKEKRETATLKCYPIPRHDTVYWYQQGPGQDPQFLISFYEKMQSDKGSIPDRFSAQQFSDYHSELNMSSLELGDSALYFCASSLKPGGNQPQHFGDGTRLSIL.

This clonotype was seen ten or more times. V is TRBV12-3 or TRBV12-4 and J is TRBJ1-5, with 11 nucleotides matching TRBD1. This CDR3 spans 16 amino acids. The junction had 6 bases not matched to a gene; V was cut back by 5 bases and J by 3 bases. The DNA for the CDR3 is TGTGCCAGCAGTCCGGACAGGGGGCGAATCAATCAGCCCCAGCATTTT. This codes for CASSPDRGRINQPQHF.

The J gene is TRBJ2-1, the V gene TRBV4-1; TRBD2 aligns across 8 bases. The junction had 6 bases not matched to a gene; V was cut back by 0 bases and J by 8 bases. The CDR3 extends over 15 amino acids. Germline CDR1 reads MGHRA; CDR2 reads YSYEKL. The CDR3 reads CASSQEVTSGHEQFF. The CDR3 nucleotides are TGCGCCAGCAGCCAAGAGGTCACTAGCGGCCATGAGCAGTTCTTC.

The table lists this clonotype with a few counts. In nucleotides, the CDR3 is TGCGCCAGCAGCTTAGGGGCTGGGGCCAACGTCCTGACTTTC. Its protein product is CASSLGAGANVLTF. J is TRBJ2-6 and V is TRBV5-1, with a tentative D call TRBD1 (5 bases). The V end was cut by 2 bases, the J end by 2 bases, with 5 bases between. CDR3 length: 14 amino acids. Germline assignment: CDR1 SGHRS and CDR2 YFSETQ.

With respect to this clonotype: This clone may be a read error of a much larger clone one base away. This chain joins TRBV5-4 and TRBJ2-3, with TRBD2 matching 8 bases. The CDR3 is 15 amino acids. In germline, CDR1 is SGHNT, CDR2 YYREEE (reference sequence). With 5 bases clipped from V and 2 bases from J, the junction kept 7 bases outside the gene matches. The CDR3 coding sequence is TGTGCCAGCAGGCGGGCTAGCGGGCCCACAGATACGCAGTATTTT. The encoded protein is CASRRASGPTDTQYF.

The genes are TRBV7-8 and TRBJ2-3, with no clear D. The V end was cut by 4 bases, the J end by 3 bases, with 14 bases between. The length of the CDR3 is 15 residues. Per the germline V gene, CDR1 is SGHVS and CDR2 is FQNEAQ. The CDR3 nucleotides are TGTGCCAGCAGCTCCATGGCGTTGGGTACAGATACGCAGTATTTT. Protein: CASSSMALGTDTQYF.

The chain couples TRBV20-1 to TRBJ2-7; D uncertain. Germline V lookup: CDR1 DFQATT, CDR2 SNEGSKA (reference sequence). CDR3 length: 12 residues. With 1 base removed from V and 2 bases from J, the gap between germline ends came to 6 bases. The CDR3 protein is CSARGIAYEQYF. The CDR3 nucleotides read TGCAGTGCTAGAGGCATAGCCTACGAGCAGTACTTC.

This chain joins TRBV2 and TRBJ2-1, with TRBD2 matching over 10 bases. V was pared by 3 bases and J by 8 bases, with 7 bases of the junction left unmatched. Germline CDR1 and CDR2: SNHLY and FYNNEI. CDR3 length equals 15 residues. CDR3 DNA: TGTGCCAGCAGTGAGCCTAGCGGGAGAATCGATGAGCAGTTCTTC. Residues: CASSEPSGRIDEQFF.

The table lists this clonotype with many counts. The gene calls are TRBV20-1 and TRBJ2-3; 10 nucleotides line up with TRBD2. The CDR3 loop spans 15 amino acids. V was clipped by 6 bases and J by 3 bases; unmatched bases: 9. Germline V gives CDR1 DFQATT, CDR2 SNEGSKA (reference sequence). CDR3 bases: TGCAGTGCGAGGATAGCGGGAGGTACGACAGATACGCAGTATTTT. This gives the protein CSARIAGGTTDTQYF.

In this sample, this clonotype is medium-sized. The CDR3 sequence is CASSLGLAEDNEQFF. For the CDR3, the DNA is TGTGCCAGCAGCTTAGGGCTAGCGGAGGACAATGAGCAGTTCTTC. The chain has TRBV7-6 and TRBJ2-1; TRBD2 matches at 7 bases. Germline CDR1 and CDR2: SGHVS and FNYEAQ. The ends lost 1 base at V and 5 bases at J; junction bases unmatched: 5. The CDR3 contains 15 residues.